This entry lists 28 T cell receptor beta chains sequenced from one sample in a study of cytomegalovirus exposure and HLA in healthy donors. Vbeta (60) and Jbeta (13) primers were used in the PCR. The table came from immunoSEQ multiplex PCR; TCRdb's copy has only in-frame clones and leaves some out. This sample's clone table lists approximately 150,000 clones. Sequences were obtained from PBMCs. The receptors originated from a young woman in good health and CMV-seronegative.

The chain carries TRBV11-2 and TRBJ2-5; 7 bases match TRBD2. This CDR3 spans 12 amino acids. Germline CDR1 reads SGHAT; CDR2 reads FQNNGV. V lost 9 bases to trimming and J lost 3 bases; unmatched junction nucleotides: 4. This CDR3 is CASSGLKETQYF. CDR3 nucleotides: TGTGCCAGTAGCGGGCTCAAAGAGACCCAGTACTTC.

This chain connects TRBV4-3 to TRBJ2-3; D is uncertain. The CDR3 covers 15 residues. CDR1 and CDR2 (germline): LGHNA, YSLEER. The V end was cut by 0 bases, the J end by 1 base, with 8 bases between. The CDR3 spells CASSQDPVGTDTQYF. CDR3 sequence (DNA): TGCGCCAGCAGCCAAGACCCGGTGGGCACAGATACGCAGTATTTT.

The chain joins TRBV18 to TRBJ2-4; D is perhaps TRBD2 (6 bases). V was pared by 3 bases and J by 4 bases, with 13 bases between. The CDR3 covers 15 residues. In germline, CDR1 is KGHSH, CDR2 LQKENI. CDR3 nucleotide sequence: TGTGCCAGCTCACCTGGCGGGGACGGAAAAAACATTCAGTACTTC. It specifies CASSPGGDGKNIQYF.

The chain combines TRBV28 with TRBJ2-7; TRBD1 agrees at 8 bases. The V and J ends lost 2 bases and 4 bases, in that order; junction bases with no gene match: 4. CDR3 length: 14 residues. Germline V gives CDR1 MDHEN, CDR2 SYDVKM. The CDR3 DNA follows: TGTGCCAGCAGTTTAGCAGGGGGCGGATACGAGCAGTACGTC. This sequence encodes CASSLAGGGYEQYV.

The chain links TRBV19 to TRBJ2-5, with D possibly matching TRBD2 (5 bases). V was shortened by 2 bases and J by 11 bases, with 24 bases between the two germline ends. The CDR3 totals 16 residues. The germline gives CDR1 LNHDA, CDR2 SQIVND (reference sequence). As DNA, the CDR3 is TGTGCCAGTAGTATAACCGGGCCTAGCAGGCATCAGGAGCAGTACTTC. It encodes CASSITGPSRHQEQYF.

The chain is built from TRBV19 and TRBJ2-3; 8 bases are shared with TRBD1. The V gene end was trimmed by 5 bases and the J gene end by 2 bases; junction bases not matched to a gene: 12. The germline gives CDR1 LNHDA, CDR2 SQIVND (reference sequence). The CDR3 covers 17 residues. The DNA of the CDR3 is TGTGCCAGTAGTGTCCTAACCGGGACAGGAGTCACAGATACGCAGTATTTT. Its protein is CASSVLTGTGVTDTQYF.

The gene calls are TRBV19 and TRBJ2-1, with TRBD2 as a possible D gene (6 bases). Deletions cut 5 bases from V and 0 bases from J, with 11 bases between. Looked up from germline, CDR1 is LNHDA and CDR2 is SQIVND (reference sequence). This CDR3 region has 15 residues. The CDR3 DNA sequence: TGTGCCAGTAGTCCACGCGGGAACTCCTACAATGAGCAGTTCTTC. Its translation is CASSPRGNSYNEQFF. The whole variable domain, remainder taken from reference TRBV19 and TRBJ2-1, is DGGITQSPKYLFRKEGQNVTLSCEQNLNHDAMYWYRQDPGQGLRLIYYSQIVNDFQKGDIAEGYSVSREKKESFPLTVTSAQKNPTAFYLCASSPRGNSYNEQFFGPGTRLTVL.

The chain uses TRBV10-1 and TRBJ2-7; TRBD2 agrees at 8 bases. The CDR3 has 14 amino acids. Germline-derived CDR1 and CDR2 are WNHNN and SYGVQD (reference sequence). V gave up 4 bases and J gave up 6 bases; unmatched junction bases: 8. CDR3: CASSGDSGTREQYF. The CDR3 coding sequence is TGCGCCAGCAGTGGCGATAGCGGGACGCGCGAGCAGTACTTC.

The chain has TRBV9 and TRBJ2-2, with 9 bases lining up with TRBD2. This CDR3 comprises 15 residues. CDR1 and CDR2 (germline): SGDLS, YYNGEE. Trimming removed 5 bases from V and 5 bases from J; junction bases left unmatched: 7. The CDR3 protein is CASRTSGRWTGELFF. The CDR3 DNA reads as TGTGCCAGCAGGACAAGCGGGAGGTGGACCGGGGAGCTGTTTTTT.

V usage is TRBV7-8 and J usage is TRBJ1-4, with D perhaps matching TRBD1 (5 bases). This CDR3 has 13 amino acids. V lost 8 bases and J lost 0, with 7 bases in between. Germline loops: CDR1 SGHVS, CDR2 FQNEAQ. The CDR3 DNA reads as TGTGCCAGCCAGGGTGCAACTAATGAAAAACTGTTTTTT. This gives the protein CASQGATNEKLFF.

The V and J genes are TRBV4-2 and TRBJ2-5; D gene uncertain. This CDR3 is 14 amino acids long. V shed 0 bases and J shed 1 base, with 6 bases lying between them. Germline V gives CDR1 LGHNA, CDR2 YNFKEQ. CDR3: CASSQEASQETQYF. Written as DNA, the CDR3 is TGTGCCAGCAGCCAAGAGGCATCCCAAGAGACCCAGTACTTC.

The rearrangement uses TRBV5-8 and TRBJ1-2, with 7 bases that match TRBD1. J gave up 7 bases and V 4 bases, and 4 bases lay outside the gene matches. This CDR3 region has 12 residues. CDR1 is SGHTS, CDR2 YDEGEE, per germline. CDR3 DNA: TGTGCCAGCAGCGTATACAGGGGTGGCTACACCTTC. Encoded protein: CASSVYRGGYTF.

This sequence joins TRBV11-3 and TRBJ2-5; D perhaps matches TRBD2 (5 bases). With 4 bases removed from V and 6 bases from J, the gap between germline ends came to 12 bases. The germline CDR1 and CDR2 sequences are SGHNT and YENEEA. The CDR3 contains 13 residues. CDR3 sequence: CASSSEGGKTQYF. The DNA of the CDR3 is TGTGCCAGCAGCTCCGAGGGTGGAAAGACCCAGTACTTC.

This chain connects TRBV5-1 to TRBJ2-2; 7 bases align to TRBD1. V lost 4 bases to trimming and J lost 2 bases; unmatched junction nucleotides: 5. CDR1 is SGHRS, CDR2 YFSETQ, per germline. CDR3 size: 15 residues. CDR3 DNA sequence: TGCGCCAGCAGCGCAGGGACAGCTAACACCGGGGAGCTGTTTTTT. Its protein is CASSAGTANTGELFF.

V gene TRBV7-9 combines with J gene TRBJ2-1; D not resolved. The germline gives CDR1 SEHNR, CDR2 FQNEAQ (reference sequence). The CDR3 runs to 14 residues. The germline V and J ends were trimmed by 1 base and 7 bases, with 11 bases remaining between them. Here the CDR3 DNA reads TGTGCCAGCAGCTTAGGAGGCCTTGCAAATGAGCAGTTCTTC. This encodes CASSLGGLANEQFF.

This sequence joins TRBV14 and TRBJ2-3; 9 bases line up with TRBD2. The ends lost 4 bases at V and 2 bases at J; junction bases unmatched: 13. Germline assignment: CDR1 SGHDN and CDR2 FVKESK. The CDR3 totals 18 residues. This CDR3 is CASSLSPRASGNTDTQYF. The CDR3 DNA reads as TGTGCCAGCAGCCTCTCCCCCCGTGCTAGCGGGAACACAGATACGCAGTATTTT.

The chain is built from TRBV7-2 and TRBJ1-3; D not resolved. The V and J ends lost 2 bases and 2 bases respectively, with 13 bases between them. Per germline, CDR1 SGHTA and CDR2 FQGNSA. CDR3 size: 16 residues. The CDR3 DNA reads TGTGCCAGCAGCTTAAACCGGCCTAGGACTGGAAACACCATATATTTT. Residues: CASSLNRPRTGNTIYF.

The V and J genes are TRBV2 and TRBJ2-7, with D unresolved. Between the trimmed V and J ends, which lost 5 bases and 7 bases, there was a span of 18 bases. The CDR3 length is 14 residues. Germline V gives CDR1 SNHLY, CDR2 FYNNEI. The CDR3 protein is CASSPRSRYGEQYV. The CDR3 DNA reads as TGTGCCAGCAGTCCGAGGTCCCGCTACGGTGAGCAGTACGTC.

CDR3 amino acids: CASSPGLASPDTQYF. CDR3 bases: TGTGCCAGCAGTCCGGGACTAGCGAGTCCAGATACGCAGTATTTT. The J gene is TRBJ2-3, the V gene TRBV2, with TRBD2 matching over 10 bases. The length of the CDR3 is 15 residues. Germline V gives CDR1 SNHLY, CDR2 FYNNEI. V was pared by 5 bases and J by 4 bases, with 6 bases of the junction left unmatched.

The gene calls are TRBV6-5 and TRBJ1-1, with D unclear. With 7 bases removed from V and 3 bases from J, the gap between germline ends came to 9 bases. Germline V gene lookup returns CDR1 MNHEY and CDR2 SVGAGI. The CDR3 loop spans 12 amino acids. In nucleotides, the CDR3 is TGTGCCAGCAATAACCTACACACTGAAGCTTTCTTT. Its protein product is CASNNLHTEAFF.

The gene calls are TRBV4-3 and TRBJ1-4, with D maybe TRBD1 (5 bases). The CDR3 runs to 14 residues. CDR1 is LGHNA and CDR2 is YSLEER in the germline V gene. V shed 4 bases and J shed 4 bases, with 10 bases lying between them. The CDR3 region is CASSLWGGNEKLFF. CDR3 nucleotides: TGCGCCAGCAGCCTTTGGGGCGGTAATGAAAAACTGTTTTTT.

This chain joins TRBV11-2 and TRBJ1-1, with D unresolved. Germline V gene lookup returns CDR1 SGHAT and CDR2 FQNNGV. This CDR3 region has 14 residues. V was shortened by 0 bases and J by 4 bases, with 9 bases between the two germline ends. The CDR3 protein is CASSLDAGITEAFF. CDR3 DNA sequence: TGTGCCAGCAGCTTAGATGCGGGGATCACTGAAGCTTTCTTT.

The V and J genes are TRBV14 and TRBJ1-4; D is undetermined. V lost 0 bases, J lost 4 bases, and 9 bases lay in between. Germline assignment: CDR1 SGHDN and CDR2 FVKESK. This CDR3 is 15 amino acids long. This chain's CDR3 is CASSQDRWSNEKLFF. CDR3 sequence (DNA): TGTGCCAGCAGCCAAGATCGGTGGAGTAATGAAAAACTGTTTTTT.

The rearrangement links TRBV5-4 to TRBJ2-3; TRBD2 matches at 8 bases. Trimming took 3 bases from V and 3 from J; bases not matched to a gene: 9. Germline V gene data show CDR1 as SGHNT and CDR2 as YYREEE (reference sequence). This CDR3 is built from 16 residues. CDR3 amino acids: CASSSGAREGTDTQYF. CDR3 nucleotides: TGTGCCAGCAGCTCGGGGGCCCGGGAGGGGACAGATACGCAGTATTTT.

The chain recombines TRBV5-1 with TRBJ1-2, with D perhaps TRBD1 (5 bases). Germline CDR1 and CDR2: SGHRS and YFSETQ. Trimming left V 4 bases short and J 1 base short, with 8 bases between. The CDR3 contains 13 residues. In DNA, the CDR3 is TGCGCCAGCAGCGCAGGGATTAACTATGGCTACACCTTC. Its protein product is CASSAGINYGYTF.

The chain has TRBV27 and TRBJ2-1, with TRBD2 matching 9 bases. This CDR3 region has 14 residues. V was clipped by 5 bases and J by 10 bases; unmatched bases: 9. Germline lookup yields CDR1 MNHEY and CDR2 SMNVEV (reference sequence). DNA for the CDR3: TGTGCCAGCAGTCTGAGCGGGAGGACGGGAGAGCAGTTCTTC. As protein: CASSLSGRTGEQFF.

The CDR3 DNA sequence: TGTGCCAGTAGTATGCTACTAACGGCTAACACAGATACGCAGTATTTT. It codes for CASSMLLTANTDTQYF. The J gene is TRBJ2-3, the V gene TRBV19; D remains ambiguous. V shed 3 bases and J shed 2 bases, with 15 bases lying between them. There are 16 residues in the CDR3. Germline assignment: CDR1 LNHDA and CDR2 SQIVND (reference sequence).

The chain has TRBV19 and TRBJ2-7, with 10 bases lining up with TRBD2. J lost 2 bases, V lost 3 bases, and 4 bases had no gene match. Germline values: CDR1 LNHDA, CDR2 SQIVND (reference sequence). The CDR3 length is 15 residues. The CDR3 here is CASSIRTSGAYEQYF. Written as DNA, the CDR3 is TGTGCCAGTAGTATTCGGACTAGCGGAGCCTACGAGCAGTACTTC.